This T cell receptor (beta chain) was retrieved from a study of shared clonotypes between healthy human individuals. Study results and caveats: When compared with the clonotypes that were shared by all four sorted-subset donors, the non-shared clonotypes turned out to have lower generation probabilities. Compared with memory subsets, naive subsets generally had larger estimated richness.

TCRdb keeps only in-frame clones here, not all; method: immunoSEQ multiplex PCR. This table has some 2 million clones, about 95% appearing once. Details on this clone: What it binds is unknown.

Naive CD8 cells were CD45RO-negative, positively selected for CCR7, excluding terminally differentiated effector memory CD45RA+ cells. The donors were adults (healthy and HIV-negative) with no recent acute infections or vaccinations. V lost 0 bases and J 1 base, leaving 10 bases between the germline ends. The CDR3 totals 15 residues. Germline CDR1 SGDLS, CDR2 YYNGEE. The sequence was collected from a man aged 18-30 years in good health. The sample was naive CD8+ T cells sorted from blood. This chain joins TRBV9 and TRBJ2-5, with D perhaps TRBD1 or TRBD2 (6 bases each). The CDR3 DNA reads as TGTGCCAGCAGCGTAGTTCGGGGGCCCCAAGAGACCCAGTACTTC. Protein sequence: CASSVVRGPQETQYF.